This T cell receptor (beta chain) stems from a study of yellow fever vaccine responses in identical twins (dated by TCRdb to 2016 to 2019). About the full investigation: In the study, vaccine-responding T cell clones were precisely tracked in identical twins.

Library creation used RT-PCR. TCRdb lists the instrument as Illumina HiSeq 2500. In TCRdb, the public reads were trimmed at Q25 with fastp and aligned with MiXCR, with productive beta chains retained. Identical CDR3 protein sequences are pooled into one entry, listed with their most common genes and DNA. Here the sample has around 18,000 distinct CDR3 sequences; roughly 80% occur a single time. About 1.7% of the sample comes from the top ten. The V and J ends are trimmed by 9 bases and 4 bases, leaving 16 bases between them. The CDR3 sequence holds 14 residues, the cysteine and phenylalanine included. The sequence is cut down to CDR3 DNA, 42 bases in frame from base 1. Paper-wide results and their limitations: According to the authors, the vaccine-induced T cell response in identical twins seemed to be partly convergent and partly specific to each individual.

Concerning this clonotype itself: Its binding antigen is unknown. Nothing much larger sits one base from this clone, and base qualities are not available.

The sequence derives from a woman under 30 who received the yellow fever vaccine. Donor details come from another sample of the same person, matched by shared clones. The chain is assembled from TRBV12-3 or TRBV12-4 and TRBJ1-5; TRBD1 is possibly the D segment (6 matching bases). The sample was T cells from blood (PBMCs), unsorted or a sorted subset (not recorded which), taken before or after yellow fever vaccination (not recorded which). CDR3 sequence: CASATGGPNQPQHF. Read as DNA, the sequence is TGTGCCAGTGCGACCGGGGGGCCTAATCAGCCCCAGCATTTT.